This TCR beta chain came from a study of T cell repertoires in cytomegalovirus infection. General study points: Summed frequency of public TCR beta families distinguished CMV carriers with the relevant HLA.

As for this clonotype: Its matching antigen is unknown.

TCRdb recomputed calls from the reads with MiXCR, one row per CDR3 protein. The data contain about 830,000 distinct CDR3 sequences, 30% to 35% of them singletons. Germline CDR1 SNHLY, CDR2 FYNNEI. V lost 4 bases and J lost 6, with 7 bases in between. CDR3 length equals 11 residues. This TCR came from a human donor in good health (CMV status not recorded). Some clones in this sample may be carry-over from other donors' samples. The sequencing used cultured CD8+ T cells from PBMCs, collected from culture after CMV antigen stimulation. The chain combines TRBV2 with TRBJ2-7; D remains unclear. CDR3 protein: CASSASPEQYV. The CDR3 DNA follows: TGTGCCAGCAGTGCTTCTCCCGAGCAGTACGTC.